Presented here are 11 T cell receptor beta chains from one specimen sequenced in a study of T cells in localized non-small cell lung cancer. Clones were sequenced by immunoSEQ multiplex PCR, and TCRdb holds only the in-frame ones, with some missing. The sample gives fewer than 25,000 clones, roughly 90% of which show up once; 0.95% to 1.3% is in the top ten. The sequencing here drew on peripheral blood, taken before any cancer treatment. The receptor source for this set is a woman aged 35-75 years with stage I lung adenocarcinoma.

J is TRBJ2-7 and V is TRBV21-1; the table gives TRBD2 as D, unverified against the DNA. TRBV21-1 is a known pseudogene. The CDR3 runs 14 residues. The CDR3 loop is CAIPKAGQNYEQYF. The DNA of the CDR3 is TGTGCCATCCCAAAAGCGGGACAAAACTACGAGCAGTACTTC.

In nucleotides, the CDR3 is TGTGCCAGCTCCCCACCGGGACAGGGGGTCGGGGAGACCCAGTACTTC. The encoded protein is CASSPPGQGVGETQYF. This chain uses TRBV19 with TRBJ2-5; 11 bases are shared with TRBD1. The CDR3 has 16 amino acids. Trimming at V came to 9 bases and at J to 5 bases, leaving 14 bases not matched to a gene. From germline, CDR1 is LNHDA and CDR2 SQIVND (reference sequence).

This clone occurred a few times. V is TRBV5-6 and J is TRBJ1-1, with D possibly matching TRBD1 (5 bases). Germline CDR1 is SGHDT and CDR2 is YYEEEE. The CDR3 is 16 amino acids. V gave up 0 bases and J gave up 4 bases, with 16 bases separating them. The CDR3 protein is CASSLVGGGLGTEAFF. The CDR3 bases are TGTGCCAGCAGCTTGGTGGGGGGAGGGTTAGGCACTGAAGCTTTCTTT.

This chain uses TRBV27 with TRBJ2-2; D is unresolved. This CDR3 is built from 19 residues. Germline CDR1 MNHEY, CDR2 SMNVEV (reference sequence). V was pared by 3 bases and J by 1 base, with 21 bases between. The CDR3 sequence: CASSFRFERPSRNTGELFF. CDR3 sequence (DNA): TGTGCCAGCAGTTTTCGATTTGAGCGACCATCTAGGAACACCGGGGAGCTGTTTTTT.

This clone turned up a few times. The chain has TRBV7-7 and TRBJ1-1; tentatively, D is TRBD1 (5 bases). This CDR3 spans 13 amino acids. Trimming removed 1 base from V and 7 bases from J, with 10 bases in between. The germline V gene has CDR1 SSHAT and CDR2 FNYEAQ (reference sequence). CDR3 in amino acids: CASSLDGGSEAFF. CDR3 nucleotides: TGTGCCAGCAGCTTAGACGGGGGTAGTGAAGCTTTCTTT.

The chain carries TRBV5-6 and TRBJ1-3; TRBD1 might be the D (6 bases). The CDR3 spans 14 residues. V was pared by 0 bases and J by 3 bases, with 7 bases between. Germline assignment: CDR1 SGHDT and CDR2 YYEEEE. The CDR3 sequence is CASSLDRVGNTIYF. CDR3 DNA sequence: TGTGCCAGCAGCTTGGACAGGGTTGGAAACACCATATATTTT.

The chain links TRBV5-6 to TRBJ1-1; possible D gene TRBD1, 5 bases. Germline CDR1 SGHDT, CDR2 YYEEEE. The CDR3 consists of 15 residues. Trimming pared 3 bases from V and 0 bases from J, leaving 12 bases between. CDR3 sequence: CASSSRGLMNTEAFF. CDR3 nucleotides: TGTGCCAGCAGCTCCCGGGGCCTAATGAACACTGAAGCTTTCTTT.

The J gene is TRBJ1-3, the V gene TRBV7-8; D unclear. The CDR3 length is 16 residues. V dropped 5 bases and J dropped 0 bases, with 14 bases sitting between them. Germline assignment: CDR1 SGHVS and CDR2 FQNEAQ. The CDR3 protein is CASSVVAGVSGNTIYF. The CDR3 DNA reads TGTGCCAGCAGCGTGGTGGCAGGCGTCTCTGGAAACACCATATATTTT.

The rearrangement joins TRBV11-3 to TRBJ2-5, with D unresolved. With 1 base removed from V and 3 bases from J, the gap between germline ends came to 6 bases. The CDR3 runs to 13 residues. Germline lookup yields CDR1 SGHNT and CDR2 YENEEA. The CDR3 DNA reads TGTGCCAGCAGCTTAGGAGTTAAAGAGACCCAGTACTTC. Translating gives CASSLGVKETQYF.

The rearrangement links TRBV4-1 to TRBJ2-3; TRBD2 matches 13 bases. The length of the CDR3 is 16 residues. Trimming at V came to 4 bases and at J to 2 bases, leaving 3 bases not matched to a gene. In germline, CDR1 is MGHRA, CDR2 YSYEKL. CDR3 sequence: CASSRGLAGNTDTQYF. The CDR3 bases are TGCGCCAGCAGCCGGGGACTAGCGGGGAACACAGATACGCAGTATTTT.

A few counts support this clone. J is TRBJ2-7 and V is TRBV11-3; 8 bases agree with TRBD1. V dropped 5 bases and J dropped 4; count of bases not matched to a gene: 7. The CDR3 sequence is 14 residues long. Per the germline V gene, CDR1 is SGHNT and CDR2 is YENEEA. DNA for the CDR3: TGTGCCAGCAGCGATTGGACAGGGCATTACGAGCAGTACTTC. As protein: CASSDWTGHYEQYF.